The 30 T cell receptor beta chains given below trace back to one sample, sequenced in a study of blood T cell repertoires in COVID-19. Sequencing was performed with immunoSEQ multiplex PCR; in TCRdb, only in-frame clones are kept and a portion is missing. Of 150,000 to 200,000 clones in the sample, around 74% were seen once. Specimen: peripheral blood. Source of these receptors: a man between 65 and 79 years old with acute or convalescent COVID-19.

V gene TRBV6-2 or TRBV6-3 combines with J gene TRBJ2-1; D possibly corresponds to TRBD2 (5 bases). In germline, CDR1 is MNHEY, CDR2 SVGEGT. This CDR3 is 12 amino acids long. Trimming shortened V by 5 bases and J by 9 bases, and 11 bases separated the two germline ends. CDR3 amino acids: CASSRTRVEQFF. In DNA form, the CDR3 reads TGTGCCAGCAGTCGGACTCGCGTTGAGCAGTTCTTC.

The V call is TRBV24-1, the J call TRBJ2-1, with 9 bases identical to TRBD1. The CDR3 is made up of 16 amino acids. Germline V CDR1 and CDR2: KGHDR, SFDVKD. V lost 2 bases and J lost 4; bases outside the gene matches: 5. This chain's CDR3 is CATSDWGQGVYNEQFF. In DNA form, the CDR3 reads TGTGCCACCAGTGATTGGGGACAGGGTGTTTACAATGAGCAGTTCTTC.

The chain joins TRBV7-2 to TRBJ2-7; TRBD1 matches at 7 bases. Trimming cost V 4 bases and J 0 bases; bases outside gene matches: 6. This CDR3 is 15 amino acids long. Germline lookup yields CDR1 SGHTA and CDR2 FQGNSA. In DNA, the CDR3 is TGTGCCAGCAGCTCGAGGACAGGAAGCTCCTACGAGCAGTACTTC. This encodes CASSSRTGSSYEQYF.

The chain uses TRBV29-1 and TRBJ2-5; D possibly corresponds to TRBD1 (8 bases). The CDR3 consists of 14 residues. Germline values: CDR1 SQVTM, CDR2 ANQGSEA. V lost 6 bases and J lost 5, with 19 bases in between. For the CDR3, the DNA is TGCAGCGTCGCACAGGGGGGGAAAGCGGAGACCCAGTACTTC. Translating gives CSVAQGGKAETQYF.

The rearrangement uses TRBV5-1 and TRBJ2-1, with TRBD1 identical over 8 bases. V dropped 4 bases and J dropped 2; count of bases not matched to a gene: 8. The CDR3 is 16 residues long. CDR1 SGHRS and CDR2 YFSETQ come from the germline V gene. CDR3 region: CASSRGGQGPYNEQFF. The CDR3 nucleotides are TGCGCCAGCAGCCGTGGTGGACAGGGACCCTACAATGAGCAGTTCTTC.

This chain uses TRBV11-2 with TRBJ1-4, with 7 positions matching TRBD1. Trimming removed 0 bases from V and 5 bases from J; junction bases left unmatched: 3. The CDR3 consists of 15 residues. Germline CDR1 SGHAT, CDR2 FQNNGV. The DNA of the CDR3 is TGTGCCAGCAGCTTAGAGGGACAGAGCAATGAAAAACTGTTTTTT. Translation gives CASSLEGQSNEKLFF.

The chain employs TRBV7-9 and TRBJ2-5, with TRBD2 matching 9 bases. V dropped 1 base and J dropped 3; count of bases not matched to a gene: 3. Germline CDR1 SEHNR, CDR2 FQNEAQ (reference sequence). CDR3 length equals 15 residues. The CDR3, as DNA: TGTGCCAGCAGCTTAGTTGCTAGCGGGAAAGAGACCCAGTACTTC. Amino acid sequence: CASSLVASGKETQYF.

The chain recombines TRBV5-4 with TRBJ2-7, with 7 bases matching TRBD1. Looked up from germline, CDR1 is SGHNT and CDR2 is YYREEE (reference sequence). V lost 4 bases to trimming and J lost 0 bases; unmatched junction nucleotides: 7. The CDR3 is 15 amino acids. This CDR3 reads CASSTTGAISYEQYF. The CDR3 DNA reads TGTGCCAGCAGCACAACAGGGGCGATCTCCTACGAGCAGTACTTC.

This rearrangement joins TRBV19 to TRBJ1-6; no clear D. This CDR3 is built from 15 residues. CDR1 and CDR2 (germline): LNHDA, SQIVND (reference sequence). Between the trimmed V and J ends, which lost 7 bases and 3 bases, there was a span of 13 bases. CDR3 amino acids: CASIDGGNYNSPLHF. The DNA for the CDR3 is TGTGCCAGTATCGACGGAGGTAACTATAATTCACCCCTCCACTTT. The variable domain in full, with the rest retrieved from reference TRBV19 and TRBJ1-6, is DGGITQSPKYLFRKEGQNVTLSCEQNLNHDAMYWYRQDPGQGLRLIYYSQIVNDFQKGDIAEGYSVSREKKESFPLTVTSAQKNPTAFYLCASIDGGNYNSPLHFGNGTRLTVT.

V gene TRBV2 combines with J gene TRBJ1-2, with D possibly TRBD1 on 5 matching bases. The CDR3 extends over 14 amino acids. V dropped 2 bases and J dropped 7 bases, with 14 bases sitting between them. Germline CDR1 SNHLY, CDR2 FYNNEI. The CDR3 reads CASSETSGIGGYTF. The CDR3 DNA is TGTGCCAGCAGTGAAACCTCAGGGATAGGTGGCTACACCTTC.

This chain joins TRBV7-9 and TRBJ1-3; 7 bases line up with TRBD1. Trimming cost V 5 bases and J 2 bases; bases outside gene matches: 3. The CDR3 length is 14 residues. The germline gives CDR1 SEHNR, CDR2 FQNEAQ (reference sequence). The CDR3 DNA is TGTGCCAGCAGCCTTACAGGGGCTGGAAACACCATATATTTT. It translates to CASSLTGAGNTIYF. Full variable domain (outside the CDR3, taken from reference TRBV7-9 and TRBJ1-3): DTGVSQNPRHKITKRGQNVTFRCDPISEHNRLYWYRQTLGQGPEFLTYFQNEAQLEKSRLLSDRFSAERPKGSFSTLEIQRTEQGDSAMYLCASSLTGAGNTIYFGEGSWLTVV.

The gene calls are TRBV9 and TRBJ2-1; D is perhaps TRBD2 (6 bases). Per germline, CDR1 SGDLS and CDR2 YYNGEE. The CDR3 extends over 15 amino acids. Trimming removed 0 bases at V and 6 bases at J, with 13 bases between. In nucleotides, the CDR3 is TGTGCCAGCAGCGTAGGAATAGCGGCACCCAATGAGCAGTTCTTC. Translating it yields CASSVGIAAPNEQFF.

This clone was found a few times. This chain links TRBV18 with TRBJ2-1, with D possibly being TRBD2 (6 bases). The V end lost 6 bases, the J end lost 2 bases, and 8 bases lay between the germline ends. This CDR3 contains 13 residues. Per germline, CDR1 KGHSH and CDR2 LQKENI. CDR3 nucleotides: TGTGCCAGCTCTGGAGGGCCCTACAATGAGCAGTTCTTC. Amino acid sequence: CASSGGPYNEQFF. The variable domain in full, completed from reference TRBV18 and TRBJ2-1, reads NAGVMQNPRHLVRRRGQEARLRCSPMKGHSHVYWYRQLPEEGLKFMVYLQKENIIDESGMPKERFSAEFPKEGPSILRIQQVVRGDSAAYFCASSGGPYNEQFFGPGTRLTVL.

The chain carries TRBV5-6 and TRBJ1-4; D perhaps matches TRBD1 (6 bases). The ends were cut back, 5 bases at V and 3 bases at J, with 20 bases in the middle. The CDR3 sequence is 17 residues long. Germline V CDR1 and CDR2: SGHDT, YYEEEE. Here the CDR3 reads CASSPFGGRKANEKLFF. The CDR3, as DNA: TGTGCCAGCAGTCCCTTCGGGGGGCGCAAGGCTAATGAAAAACTGTTTTTT.

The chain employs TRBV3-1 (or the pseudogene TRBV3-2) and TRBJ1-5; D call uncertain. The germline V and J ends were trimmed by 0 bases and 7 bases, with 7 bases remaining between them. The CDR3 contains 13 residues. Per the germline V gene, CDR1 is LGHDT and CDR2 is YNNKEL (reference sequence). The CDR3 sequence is CASSQDSGQPQHF. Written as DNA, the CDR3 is TGTGCCAGCAGCCAAGATTCGGGACAGCCCCAGCATTTT.

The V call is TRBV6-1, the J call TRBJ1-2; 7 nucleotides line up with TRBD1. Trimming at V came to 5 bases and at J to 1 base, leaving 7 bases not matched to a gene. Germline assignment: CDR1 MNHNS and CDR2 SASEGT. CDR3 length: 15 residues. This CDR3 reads CASSHRQGGNYGYTF. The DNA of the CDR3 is TGTGCCAGCAGTCATCGACAGGGAGGTAACTATGGCTACACCTTC.

In nucleotides, the CDR3 is TGTGCCAGCAGCTTCGAGGGGGCAAGGAACACCGGGGAGCTGTTTTTT. Translating gives CASSFEGARNTGELFF. The V gene is TRBV5-4, the J gene TRBJ2-2, with 7 bases matching TRBD1. Germline CDR1 reads SGHNT; CDR2 reads YYREEE (reference sequence). The CDR3 loop spans 16 amino acids. Unmatched junction bases numbered 5, after V lost 2 bases and J lost 1 base.

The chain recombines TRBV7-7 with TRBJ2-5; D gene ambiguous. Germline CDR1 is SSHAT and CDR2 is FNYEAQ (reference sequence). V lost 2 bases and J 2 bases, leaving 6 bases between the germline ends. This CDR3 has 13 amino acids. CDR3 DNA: TGTGCCAGCAGCTTACGCGAGCAAGAGACCCAGTACTTC. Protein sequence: CASSLREQETQYF. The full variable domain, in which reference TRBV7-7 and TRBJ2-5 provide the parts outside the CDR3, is GAGVSQSPRYKVTKRGQDVTLRCDPISSHATLYWYQQALGQGPEFLTYFNYEAQPDKSGLPSDRFSAERPEGSISTLTIQRTEQRDSAMYRCASSLREQETQYFGPGTRLLVL.

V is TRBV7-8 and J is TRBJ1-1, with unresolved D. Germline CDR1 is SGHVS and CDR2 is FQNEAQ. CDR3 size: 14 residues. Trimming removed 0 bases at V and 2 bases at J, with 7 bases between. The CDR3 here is CASSLARVNTEAFF. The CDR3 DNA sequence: TGTGCCAGCAGCTTAGCGCGGGTCAACACTGAAGCTTTCTTT.

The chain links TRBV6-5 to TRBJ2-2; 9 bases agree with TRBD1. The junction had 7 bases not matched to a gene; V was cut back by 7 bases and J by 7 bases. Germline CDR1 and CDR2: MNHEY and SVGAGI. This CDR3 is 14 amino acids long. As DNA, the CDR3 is TGTGCCAGCACCGGACAGGGGATAGGCGGGGAGCTGTTTTTT. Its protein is CASTGQGIGGELFF.

The CDR3 nucleotides read TGTGCCAGCAGTTACACAGGGACAGCCTTGAACACTGAAGCTTTCTTT. Its translation: CASSYTGTALNTEAFF. The rearrangement joins TRBV6-5 to TRBJ1-1, with 7 bases matching TRBD1. The CDR3 has 16 amino acids. Unmatched junction bases numbered 6, after V lost 2 bases and J lost 0 bases. In germline, CDR1 is MNHEY, CDR2 SVGAGI.

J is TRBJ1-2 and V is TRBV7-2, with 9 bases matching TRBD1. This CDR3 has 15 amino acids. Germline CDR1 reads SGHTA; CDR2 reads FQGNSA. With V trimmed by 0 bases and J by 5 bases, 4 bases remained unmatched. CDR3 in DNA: TGTGCCAGCAGCTTAGCTAACGACAGGGGGTATGGCTACACCTTC. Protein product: CASSLANDRGYGYTF. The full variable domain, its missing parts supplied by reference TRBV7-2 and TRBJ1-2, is GAGVSQSPSNKVTEKGKDVELRCDPISGHTALYWYRQSLGQGLEFLIYFQGNSAPDKSGLPSDRFSAERTGGSVSTLTIQRTQQEDSAVYLCASSLANDRGYGYTFGSGTRLTVV.

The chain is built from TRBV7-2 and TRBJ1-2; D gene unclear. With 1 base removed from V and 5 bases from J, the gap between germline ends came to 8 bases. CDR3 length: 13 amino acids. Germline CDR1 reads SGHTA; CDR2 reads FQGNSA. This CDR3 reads CASSLGESYGYTF. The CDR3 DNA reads TGTGCCAGCAGCTTAGGGGAGAGTTATGGCTACACCTTC. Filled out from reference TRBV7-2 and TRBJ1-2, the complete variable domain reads GAGVSQSPSNKVTEKGKDVELRCDPISGHTALYWYRQSLGQGLEFLIYFQGNSAPDKSGLPSDRFSAERTGGSVSTLTIQRTQQEDSAVYLCASSLGESYGYTFGSGTRLTVV.

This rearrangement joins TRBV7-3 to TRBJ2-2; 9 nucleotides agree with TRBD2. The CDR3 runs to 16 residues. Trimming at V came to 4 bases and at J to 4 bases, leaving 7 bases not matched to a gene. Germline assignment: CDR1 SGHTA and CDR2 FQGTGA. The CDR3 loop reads CASSSQAGGRTGELFF. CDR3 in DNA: TGTGCCAGCAGCTCCCAGGCGGGAGGGCGCACCGGGGAGCTGTTTTTT.

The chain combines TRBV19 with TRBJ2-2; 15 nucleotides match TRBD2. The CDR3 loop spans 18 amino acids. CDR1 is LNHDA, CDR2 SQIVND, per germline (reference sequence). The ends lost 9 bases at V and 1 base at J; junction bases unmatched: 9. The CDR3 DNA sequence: TGTGCCAGAGAGGGGACTAGCGGGAGGAGAAAGAACACCGGGGAGCTGTTTTTT. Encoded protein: CAREGTSGRRKNTGELFF.

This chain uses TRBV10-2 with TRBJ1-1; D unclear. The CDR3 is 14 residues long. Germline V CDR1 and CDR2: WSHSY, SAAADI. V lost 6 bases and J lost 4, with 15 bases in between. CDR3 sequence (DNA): TGCGCCAGCAGCGAGACACTACGGGGCACTGAAGCTTTCTTT. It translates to CASSETLRGTEAFF.

In DNA, the CDR3 is TGCAGCGTTGTTGGACAGGGGACGACTGAAGCTTTCTTT. This gives the protein CSVVGQGTTEAFF. This rearrangement joins TRBV29-1 to TRBJ1-1; TRBD1 agrees at 9 bases. With 4 bases clipped from V and 5 bases from J, the junction kept 5 bases outside the gene matches. CDR3 length equals 13 residues. The V gene's germline CDR1 is SQVTM and CDR2 ANQGSEA. The full variable domain, rest sourced from reference TRBV29-1 and TRBJ1-1, is SAVISQKPSRDICQRGTSLTIQCQVDSQVTMMFWYRQQPGQSLTLIATANQGSEATYESGFVIDKFPISRPNLTFSTLTVSNMSPEDSSIYLCSVVGQGTTEAFFGQGTRLTVV.

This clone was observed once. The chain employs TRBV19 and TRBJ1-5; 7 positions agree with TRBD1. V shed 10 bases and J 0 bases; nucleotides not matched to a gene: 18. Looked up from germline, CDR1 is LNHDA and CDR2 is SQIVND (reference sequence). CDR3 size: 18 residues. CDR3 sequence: CANSRTGADTYSNQPQHF. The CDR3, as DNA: TGTGCCAATAGCCGAACAGGGGCCGATACTTATAGCAATCAGCCCCAGCATTTT.

The CDR3 region has the DNA TGTGCCAGCTCACCACCTAAGGGACTAGCGGGATTAACCAACCAAGAGACCCAGTACTTC. It specifies CASSPPKGLAGLTNQETQYF. The rearrangement uses TRBV18 and TRBJ2-5, with TRBD2 matching over 13 bases. Germline V gives CDR1 KGHSH, CDR2 LQKENI. This CDR3 contains 20 residues. The trim removed 0 bases at V and 0 bases at J, leaving 10 bases unmatched.

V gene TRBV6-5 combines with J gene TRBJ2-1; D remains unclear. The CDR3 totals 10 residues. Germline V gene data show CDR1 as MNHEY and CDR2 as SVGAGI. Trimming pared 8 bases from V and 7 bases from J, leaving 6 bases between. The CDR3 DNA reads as TGTGCCAGCGGCAATAATGAGCAGTTCTTC. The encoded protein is CASGNNEQFF.